The 14 T cell receptor beta chains below all came from one sample that was sequenced in a study of human T cells and chemical hapten exposure. Documented time point: healthy volunteer bleed at 2 weeks. Researchers extracted total RNA from unfractionated whole blood. Using its own MiXCR run on the RACE reads, TCRdb lists one record per CDR3 protein. The repertoire holds 100,000 to 150,000 distinct CDR3 sequences, with roughly 9% as singletons. The sample was whole blood. The receptors stem from a male donor in good health. Some clones in this sample may be carry-over from other donors' samples.

This clonotype was counted only a few times. The CDR3 DNA reads TGCGCCAGCAGCTTGTTTCAGAAAGAGACCCAGTACTTC. Residues: CASSLFQKETQYF. V and J are TRBV5-1 and TRBJ2-5, with unresolved D. Germline V gives CDR1 SGHRS, CDR2 YFSETQ. Trimming removed 1 base at V and 3 bases at J, with 7 bases between. This CDR3 has 13 amino acids.

This clonotype was detected only a few times. The chain has TRBV19 and TRBJ1-5; no firm D call. CDR3 length equals 15 residues. Trimming left V 6 bases short and J 5 bases short, with 17 bases between. Germline V gene sequence: CDR1 LNHDA, CDR2 SQIVND (reference sequence). CDR3 DNA sequence: TGTGCCAGTAGCCCAAAAGCTACTGCTGATCAGCCCCAGCATTTT. The encoded protein is CASSPKATADQPQHF. Full variable domain (outside the CDR3, taken from reference TRBV19 and TRBJ1-5): DGGITQSPKYLFRKEGQNVTLSCEQNLNHDAMYWYRQDPGQGLRLIYYSQIVNDFQKGDIAEGYSVSREKKESFPLTVTSAQKNPTAFYLCASSPKATADQPQHFGDGTRLSIL.

J is TRBJ2-1 and V is TRBV5-1, with a possible D match to TRBD2 (5 bases). The CDR3 consists of 13 residues. V dropped 4 bases and J dropped 6 bases, with 11 bases sitting between them. Germline CDR1 is SGHRS and CDR2 is YFSETQ. Here the CDR3 reads CASSPSSVNEQFF. CDR3 nucleotides: TGCGCCAGCAGCCCCAGTAGCGTCAATGAGCAGTTCTTC.

The rearrangement joins TRBV4-2 to TRBJ1-1, with D hard to call. The CDR3 length is 13 residues. Germline CDR1 is LGHNA and CDR2 is YNFKEQ. The ends were cut back, 0 bases at V and 4 bases at J, with 6 bases in the middle. For the CDR3, the DNA is TGTGCCAGCAGCCAAGATACGGGCACTGAAGCTTTCTTT. It codes for CASSQDTGTEAFF.

The gene calls are TRBV5-1 and TRBJ2-7; TRBD1 aligns across 8 bases. Trimming removed 3 bases from V and 0 bases from J; junction bases left unmatched: 5. The CDR3 has 15 residues. Germline-derived CDR1 and CDR2 are SGHRS and YFSETQ. As DNA, the CDR3 is TGCGCCAGCAGCTGGACAGGGTCGAGCTCCTACGAGCAGTACTTC. This gives the protein CASSWTGSSSYEQYF.

The sample holds many counts of this clonotype. The rearrangement joins TRBV5-1 to TRBJ2-7; 7 nucleotides line up with TRBD2. V shed 0 bases, J shed 0 bases, and the junction held 12 bases outside the gene matches. The CDR3 runs to 18 residues. CDR1 is SGHRS, CDR2 YFSETQ, per germline. Written as DNA, the CDR3 is TGCGCCAGCAGCTTGGCAGCGGTGCGGGGGTCCTCCTCCTACGAGCAGTACTTC. Encoded protein: CASSLAAVRGSSSYEQYF.

This clonotype was picked up many times. The gene calls are TRBV6-2 or TRBV6-3 and TRBJ2-1; 8 positions match TRBD2. Germline-derived CDR1 and CDR2 are MNHEY and SVGEGT. The CDR3 has 13 residues. Trimming at V came to 5 bases and at J to 5 bases, leaving 2 bases not matched to a gene. The DNA for the CDR3 is TGTGCCAGCAGTGAGCGGGAGAACAATGAGCAGTTCTTC. Translated, it gives CASSERENNEQFF.

This chain links TRBV14 with TRBJ1-2; D might be TRBD1 (6 bases). Germline CDR1 is SGHDN and CDR2 is FVKESK. The CDR3 length is 16 residues. Trimming left V 4 bases short and J 2 bases short, with 17 bases between. CDR3 sequence reads: CASSLTGTNQNYGYTF. The CDR3 DNA is TGTGCCAGCAGCCTAACCGGGACAAACCAAAACTATGGCTACACCTTC.

This clonotype came up many times. The chain carries TRBV7-9 and TRBJ2-5; D is unclear. Per germline, CDR1 SEHNR and CDR2 FQNEAQ (reference sequence). Trimming left V 1 base short and J 4 bases short, with 10 bases between. This CDR3 is 14 amino acids long. The CDR3 nucleotides are TGTGCCAGCAGCTTAGGGGCAGTTCGAGAGACCCAGTACTTC. This encodes CASSLGAVRETQYF.

This clonotype was seen a few times. The V gene is TRBV7-9, the J gene TRBJ2-7; a weak D match, TRBD2 (6 bases). Trimming removed 1 base at V and 6 bases at J, with 13 bases between. The CDR3 has 14 residues. CDR1 is SEHNR, CDR2 FQNEAQ, per germline (reference sequence). DNA of the CDR3: TGTGCCAGCAGCTTAGGACTAGATGCGGGCGAGCAGTACTTC. It is translated as CASSLGLDAGEQYF. The entire variable domain, with the rest obtained from reference TRBV7-9 and TRBJ2-7, is as follows: DTGVSQNPRHKITKRGQNVTFRCDPISEHNRLYWYRQTLGQGPEFLTYFQNEAQLEKSRLLSDRFSAERPKGSFSTLEIQRTEQGDSAMYLCASSLGLDAGEQYFGPGTRLTVT.

The table lists this clonotype with a few counts. The CDR3 region has the DNA TGTGCCAGCAGTTTATCCCCAGGGTTATCCTACGAGCAGTACTTC. The encoded protein is CASSLSPGLSYEQYF. V and J are TRBV27 and TRBJ2-7; tentative D call: TRBD1 (5 bases). CDR1 is MNHEY and CDR2 is SMNVEV in the germline V gene (reference sequence). Trimming removed 0 bases at V and 1 base at J, with 10 bases between. The CDR3 loop spans 15 amino acids.

The rearrangement uses TRBV19 and TRBJ2-5, with D possibly matching TRBD2 (5 bases). This CDR3 has 14 amino acids. V was clipped by 5 bases and J by 5 bases, with 15 bases between them. Germline loops: CDR1 LNHDA, CDR2 SQIVND (reference sequence). CDR3 amino acids: CASSSRRVRETQYF. As DNA, the CDR3 is TGTGCCAGTAGTTCTCGGCGGGTCAGGGAGACCCAGTACTTC.

A few counts support this clonotype. The rearrangement links TRBV2 to TRBJ2-2; no firm D call. V lost 3 bases to trimming and J lost 1 base, with 6 bases between them. Germline CDR1 SNHLY, CDR2 FYNNEI. CDR3 length: 14 residues. For the CDR3, the DNA is TGTGCCAGCAGTGAGAAACGGAACACCGGGGAGCTGTTTTTT. The encoded protein is CASSEKRNTGELFF.

J is TRBJ2-7 and V is TRBV14, with 8 positions matching TRBD1. Per germline, CDR1 SGHDN and CDR2 FVKESK. Losses at the gene ends were 1 base for V and 2 bases for J; bases not matched to a gene: 4. CDR3 length: 15 residues. The CDR3 is CASSQGQGFTYEQYF. The CDR3 region has the DNA TGTGCCAGCAGCCAAGGACAGGGGTTCACCTACGAGCAGTACTTC.